This TCR beta chain was sequenced during a study of HIV-infected patients and healthy controls. Whole-study results and caveats: HIV-infected repertoires had significantly higher mean Gini indices than controls, possibly reflecting oligoclonality.

No cell fractionation was done, so the repertoire covers all unsorted peripheral blood T cells. 500 ng RNA was reverse transcribed with alpha and beta constant-region primers. Using multiplexing indices, alpha and beta chain libraries were generated apart by chain-specific third strand synthesis. MiXCR, run by TCRdb on the 5' RACE reads, gives a single entry per CDR3 protein. The sample holds over 8,000 distinct CDR3 sequences, 8% seen once. Germline CDR1 reads SGHRS; CDR2 reads YFSETQ. V gave up 2 bases and J gave up 4 bases; unmatched junction bases: 4. The CDR3 totals 14 residues. Judged by abundance, this clonotype is medium-sized. Its specificity is unknown.

The chain is built from TRBV5-1 and TRBJ1-1, with 8 positions matching TRBD1. The source of this sequence is an adult in good health. The sample taken for sequencing was blood. CDR3 amino acids: CASSFEGQVTEAFF. The CDR3 DNA is TGCGCCAGCAGCTTTGAGGGACAGGTCACTGAAGCTTTCTTT.